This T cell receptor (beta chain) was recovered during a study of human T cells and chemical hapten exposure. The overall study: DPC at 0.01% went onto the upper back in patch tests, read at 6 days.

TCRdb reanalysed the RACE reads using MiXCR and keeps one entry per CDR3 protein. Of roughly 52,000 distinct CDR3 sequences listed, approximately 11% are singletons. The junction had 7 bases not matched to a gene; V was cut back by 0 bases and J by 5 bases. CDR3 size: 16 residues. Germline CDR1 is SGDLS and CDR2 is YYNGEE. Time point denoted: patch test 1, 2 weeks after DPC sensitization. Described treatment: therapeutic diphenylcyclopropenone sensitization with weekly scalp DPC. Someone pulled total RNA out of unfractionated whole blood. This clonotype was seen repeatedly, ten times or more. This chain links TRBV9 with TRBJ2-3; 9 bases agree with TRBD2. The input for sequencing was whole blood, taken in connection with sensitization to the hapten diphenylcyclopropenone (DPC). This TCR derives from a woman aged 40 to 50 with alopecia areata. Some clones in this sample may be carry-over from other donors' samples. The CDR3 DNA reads TGTGCCAGCAGCGTAGGCGGTAGCGGGAGTGGAGATACGCAGTATTTT. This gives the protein CASSVGGSGSGDTQYF.